These 2 T cell receptor beta chains were sequenced from one sample in a study of blood T cells in healthy people across ages. The authors ran a second PCR of 7 to 11 cycles using a sample-barcoded 5' primer and a J-beta primer mix. TCRdb ran MiXCR on the 5' RACE reads and lists one entry per CDR3 protein. The sample records roughly 700,000 distinct CDR3 sequences, about 30% being singletons. The sample consisted of blood. The origin of the receptors is a woman of 80 years or more in good health.

As for this clonotype: It may be a read error: a sequence one base away is much more abundant. V is TRBV20-1 and J is TRBJ1-2; the match to TRBD1 covers 7 bases. J lost 4 bases, V lost 6 bases, and 8 bases had no gene match. Germline V gene lookup returns CDR1 DFQATT and CDR2 SNEGSKA (reference sequence). This CDR3 has 13 residues. The CDR3 loop is CSAAGQDVYGYTF. CDR3 DNA: TGCAGTGCGGCCGGACAGGACGTCTATGGCTACACCTTC.

The DNA of the CDR3 is TGTGCCTGGAGTGTACTAGGGACTGGCGGCGAGCAGTACTTC. It specifies CAWSVLGTGGEQYF. V is TRBV30 and J is TRBJ2-7, with D tentatively TRBD2 (6 bases). The germline V gene has CDR1 GTSNPN and CDR2 SVGIG (reference sequence). There are 14 residues in the CDR3. With 0 bases removed from V and 6 bases from J, the gap between germline ends came to 15 bases.